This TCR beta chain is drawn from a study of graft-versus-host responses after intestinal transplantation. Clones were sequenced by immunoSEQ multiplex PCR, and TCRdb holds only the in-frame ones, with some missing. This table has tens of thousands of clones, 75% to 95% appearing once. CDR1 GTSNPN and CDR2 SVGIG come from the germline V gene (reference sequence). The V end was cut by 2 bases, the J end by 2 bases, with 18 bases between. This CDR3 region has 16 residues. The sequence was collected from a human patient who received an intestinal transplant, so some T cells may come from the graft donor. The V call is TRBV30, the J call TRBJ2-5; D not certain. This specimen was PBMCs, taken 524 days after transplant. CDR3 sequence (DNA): TGTGCCTGGAGTCAATGGACCAAGGTAGCTCAAGAGACCCAGTACTTC. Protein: CAWSQWTKVAQETQYF.